This T cell receptor (beta chain) was recovered during a study of control samples from healthy donors and cancer patients. The CDR3 length is 13 residues. Trimming pared 4 bases from V and 4 bases from J, leaving 10 bases between. Germline CDR1 reads MGHDK; CDR2 reads SYGVNS. Sequencing was performed with immunoSEQ multiplex PCR; in TCRdb, only in-frame clones are kept and a portion is missing. The sample yields about 170,000 clones, 91% seen once. Sequencing input: blood. The sequence came from a woman between 35 and 50 years old in good health. V and J are TRBV25-1 and TRBJ1-2; D may be TRBD1 (6 bases). CDR3 sequence: CASSVGARYGYTF. The CDR3 DNA reads TGTGCCAGCAGTGTGGGGGCGCGCTATGGCTACACCTTC.